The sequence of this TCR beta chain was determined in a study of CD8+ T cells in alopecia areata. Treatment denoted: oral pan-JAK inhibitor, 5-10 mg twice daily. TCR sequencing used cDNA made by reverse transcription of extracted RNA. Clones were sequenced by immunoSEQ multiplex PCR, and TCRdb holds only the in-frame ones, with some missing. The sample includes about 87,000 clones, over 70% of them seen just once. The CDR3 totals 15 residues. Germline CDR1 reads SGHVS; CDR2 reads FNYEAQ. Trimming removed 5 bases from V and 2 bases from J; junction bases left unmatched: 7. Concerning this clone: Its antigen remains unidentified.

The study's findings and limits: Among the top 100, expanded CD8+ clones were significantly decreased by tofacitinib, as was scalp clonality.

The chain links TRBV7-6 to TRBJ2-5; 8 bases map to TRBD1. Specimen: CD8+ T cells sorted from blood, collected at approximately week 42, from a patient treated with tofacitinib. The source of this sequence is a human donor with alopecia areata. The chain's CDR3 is CASSPRTGRQETQYF. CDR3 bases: TGTGCCAGCAGCCCGAGGACAGGGAGACAAGAGACCCAGTACTTC.